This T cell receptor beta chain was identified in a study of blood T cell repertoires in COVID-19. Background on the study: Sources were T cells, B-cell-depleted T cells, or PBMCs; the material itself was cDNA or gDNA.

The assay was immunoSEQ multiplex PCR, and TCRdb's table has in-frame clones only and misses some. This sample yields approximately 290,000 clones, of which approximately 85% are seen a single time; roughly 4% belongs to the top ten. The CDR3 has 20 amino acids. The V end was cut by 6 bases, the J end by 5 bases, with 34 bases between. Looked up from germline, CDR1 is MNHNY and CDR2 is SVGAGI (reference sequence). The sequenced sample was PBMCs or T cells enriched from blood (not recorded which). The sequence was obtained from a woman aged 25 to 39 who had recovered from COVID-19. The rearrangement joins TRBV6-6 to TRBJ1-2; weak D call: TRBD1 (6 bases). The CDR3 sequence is CASSRPLDSPNSPGWYGYTF. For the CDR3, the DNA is TGTGCCAGCAGCCGGCCTTTGGACAGCCCGAATTCACCCGGGTGGTATGGCTACACCTTC.